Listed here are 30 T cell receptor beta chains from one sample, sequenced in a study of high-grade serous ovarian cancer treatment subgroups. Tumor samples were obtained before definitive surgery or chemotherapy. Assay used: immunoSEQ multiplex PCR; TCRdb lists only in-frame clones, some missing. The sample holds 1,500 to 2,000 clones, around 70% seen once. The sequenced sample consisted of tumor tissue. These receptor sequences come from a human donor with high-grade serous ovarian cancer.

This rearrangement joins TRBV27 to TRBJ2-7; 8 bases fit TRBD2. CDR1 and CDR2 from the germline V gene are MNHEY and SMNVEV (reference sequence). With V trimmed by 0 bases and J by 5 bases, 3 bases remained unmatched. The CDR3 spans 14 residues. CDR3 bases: TGTGCCAGCAGTTTATCCGGACTAGCTCACGAGCAGTACTTC. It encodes CASSLSGLAHEQYF.

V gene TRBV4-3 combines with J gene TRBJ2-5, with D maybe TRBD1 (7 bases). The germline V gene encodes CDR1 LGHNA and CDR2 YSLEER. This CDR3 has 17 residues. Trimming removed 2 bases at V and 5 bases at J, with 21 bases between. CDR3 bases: TGCGCCAGCAGCCAAACCAGGGGGAAGGGGGGCGGGGAGACCCAGTACTTC. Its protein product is CASSQTRGKGGGETQYF.

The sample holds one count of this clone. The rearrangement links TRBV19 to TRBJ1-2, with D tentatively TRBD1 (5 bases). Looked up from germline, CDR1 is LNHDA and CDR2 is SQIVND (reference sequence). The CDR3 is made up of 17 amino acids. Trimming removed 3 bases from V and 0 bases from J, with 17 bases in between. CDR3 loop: CASSMVQGPLTNYGYTF. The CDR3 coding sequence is TGTGCCAGTAGTATGGTTCAGGGACCCCTGACTAACTATGGCTACACCTTC.

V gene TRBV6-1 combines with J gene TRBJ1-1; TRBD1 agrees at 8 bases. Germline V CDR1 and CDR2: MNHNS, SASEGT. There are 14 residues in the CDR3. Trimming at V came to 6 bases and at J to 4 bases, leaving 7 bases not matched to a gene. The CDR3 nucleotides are TGTGCCAGCAGCACAGGGGGGGGATTCACTGAAGCTTTCTTT. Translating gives CASSTGGGFTEAFF.

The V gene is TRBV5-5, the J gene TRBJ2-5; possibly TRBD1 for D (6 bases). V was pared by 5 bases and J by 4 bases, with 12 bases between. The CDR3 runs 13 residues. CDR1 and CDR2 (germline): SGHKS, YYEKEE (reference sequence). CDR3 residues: CASRRGTSETQYF. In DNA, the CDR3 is TGTGCCAGCAGAAGAGGGACATCAGAGACCCAGTACTTC.

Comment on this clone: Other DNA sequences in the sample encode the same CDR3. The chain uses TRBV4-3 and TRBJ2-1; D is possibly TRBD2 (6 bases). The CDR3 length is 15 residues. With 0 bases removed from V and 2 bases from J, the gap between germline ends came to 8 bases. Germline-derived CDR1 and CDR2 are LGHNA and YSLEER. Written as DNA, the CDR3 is TGCGCCAGCAGCCAAGATGGAGGGACCTACAATGAGCAGTTCTTC. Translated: CASSQDGGTYNEQFF.

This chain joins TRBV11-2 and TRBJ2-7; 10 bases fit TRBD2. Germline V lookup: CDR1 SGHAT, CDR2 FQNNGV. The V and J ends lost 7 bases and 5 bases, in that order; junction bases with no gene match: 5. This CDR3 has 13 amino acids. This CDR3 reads CASNSGRQHEQYF. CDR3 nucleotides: TGTGCCAGCAATAGCGGGAGGCAACACGAGCAGTACTTC.

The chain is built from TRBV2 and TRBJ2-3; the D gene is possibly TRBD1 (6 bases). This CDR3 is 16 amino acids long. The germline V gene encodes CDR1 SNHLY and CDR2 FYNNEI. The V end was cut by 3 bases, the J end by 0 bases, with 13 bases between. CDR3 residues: CASSEGTLTSTDTQYF. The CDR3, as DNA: TGTGCCAGCAGTGAGGGGACACTTACTAGCACAGATACGCAGTATTTT.

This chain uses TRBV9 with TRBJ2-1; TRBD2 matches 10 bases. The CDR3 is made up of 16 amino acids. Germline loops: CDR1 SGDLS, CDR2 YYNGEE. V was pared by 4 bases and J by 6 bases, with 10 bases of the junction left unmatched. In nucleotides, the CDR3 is TGTGCCAGCAGCCCCCCAGCGGGGGGGCCCGGCAATGAGCAGTTCTTC. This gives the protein CASSPPAGGPGNEQFF. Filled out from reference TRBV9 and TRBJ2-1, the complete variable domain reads DSGVTQTPKHLITATGQRVTLRCSPRSGDLSVYWYQQSLDQGLQFLIQYYNGEERAKGNILERFSAQQFPDLHSELNLSSLELGDSALYFCASSPPAGGPGNEQFFGPGTRLTVL.

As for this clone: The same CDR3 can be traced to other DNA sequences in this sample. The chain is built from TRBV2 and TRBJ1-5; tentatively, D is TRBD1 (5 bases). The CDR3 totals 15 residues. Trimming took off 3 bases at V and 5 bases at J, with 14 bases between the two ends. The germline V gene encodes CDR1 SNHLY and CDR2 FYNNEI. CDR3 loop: CASSDVGVFDQPQHF. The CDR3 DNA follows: TGTGCCAGCAGTGACGTAGGGGTTTTTGATCAGCCCCAGCATTTT.

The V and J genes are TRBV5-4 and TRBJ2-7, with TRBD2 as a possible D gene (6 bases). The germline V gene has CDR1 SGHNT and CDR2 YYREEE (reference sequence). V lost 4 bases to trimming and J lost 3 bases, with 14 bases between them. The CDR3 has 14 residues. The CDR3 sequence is CASSVSGTFYEQYF. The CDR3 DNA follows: TGTGCCAGCAGCGTCTCCGGGACTTTCTACGAGCAGTACTTC.

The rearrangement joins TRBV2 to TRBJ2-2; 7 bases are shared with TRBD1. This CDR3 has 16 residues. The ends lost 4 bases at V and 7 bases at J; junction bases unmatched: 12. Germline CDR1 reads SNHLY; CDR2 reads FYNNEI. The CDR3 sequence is CASSGQGTGSGGELFF. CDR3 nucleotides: TGTGCCAGCAGTGGACAGGGAACGGGAAGTGGCGGGGAGCTGTTTTTT.

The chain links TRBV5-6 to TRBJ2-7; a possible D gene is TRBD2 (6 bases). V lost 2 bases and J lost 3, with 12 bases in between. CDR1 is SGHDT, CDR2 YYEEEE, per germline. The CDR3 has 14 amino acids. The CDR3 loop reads CASSFRDGSYEQYF. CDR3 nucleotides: TGTGCCAGCAGCTTCCGGGACGGGAGCTACGAGCAGTACTTC. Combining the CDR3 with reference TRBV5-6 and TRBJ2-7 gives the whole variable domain DAGVTQSPTHLIKTRGQQVTLRCSPKSGHDTVSWYQQALGQGPQFIFQYYEEEERQRGNFPDRFSGHQFPNYSSELNVNALLLGDSALYLCASSFRDGSYEQYFGPGTRLTVT.

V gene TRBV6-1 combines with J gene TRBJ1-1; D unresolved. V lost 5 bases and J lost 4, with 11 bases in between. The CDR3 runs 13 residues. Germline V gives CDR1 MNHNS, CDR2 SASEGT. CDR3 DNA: TGTGCCAGCAGTCCGGGAGCGGGCACTGAAGCTTTCTTT. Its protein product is CASSPGAGTEAFF.

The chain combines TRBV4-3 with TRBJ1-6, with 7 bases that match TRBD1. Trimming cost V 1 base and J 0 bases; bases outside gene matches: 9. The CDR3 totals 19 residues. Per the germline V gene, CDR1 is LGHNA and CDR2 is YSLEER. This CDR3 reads CASSQAVTGVGSYNSPLHF. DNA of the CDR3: TGCGCCAGCAGCCAAGCCGTTACAGGGGTCGGCTCCTATAATTCACCCCTCCACTTT.

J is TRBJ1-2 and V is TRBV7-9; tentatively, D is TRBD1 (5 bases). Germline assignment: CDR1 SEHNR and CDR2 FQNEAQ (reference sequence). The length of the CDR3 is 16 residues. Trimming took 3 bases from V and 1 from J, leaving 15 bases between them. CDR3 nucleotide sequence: TGTGCCAGCAGCTTTCAAGGACAAGACTTTAACTATGGCTACACCTTC. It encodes CASSFQGQDFNYGYTF.

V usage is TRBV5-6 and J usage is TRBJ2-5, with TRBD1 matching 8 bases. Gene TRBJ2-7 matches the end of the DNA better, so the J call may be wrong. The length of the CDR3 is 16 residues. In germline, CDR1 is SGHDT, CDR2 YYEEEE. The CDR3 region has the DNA TGTGCCAGCAGCTTAGGGGCAGGGGGCATAGTCTACGAGCAGTACTTC. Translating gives CASSLGAGGIVYEQYF.

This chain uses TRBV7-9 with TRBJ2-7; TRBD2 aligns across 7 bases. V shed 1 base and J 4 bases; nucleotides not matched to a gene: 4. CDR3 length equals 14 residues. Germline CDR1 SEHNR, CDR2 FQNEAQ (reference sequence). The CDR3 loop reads CASSLVGEGYEQYF. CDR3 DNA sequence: TGTGCCAGCAGCTTAGTAGGGGAGGGATACGAGCAGTACTTC.

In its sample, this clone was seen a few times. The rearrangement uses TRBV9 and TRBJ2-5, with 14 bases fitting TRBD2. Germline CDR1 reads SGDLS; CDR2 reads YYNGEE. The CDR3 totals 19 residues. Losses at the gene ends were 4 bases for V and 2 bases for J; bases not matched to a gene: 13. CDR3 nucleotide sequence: TGTGCCAGCAGCTCAAGCCGGACTAGCGGGGGGCCTTTACAAGAGACCCAGTACTTC. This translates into CASSSSRTSGGPLQETQYF.

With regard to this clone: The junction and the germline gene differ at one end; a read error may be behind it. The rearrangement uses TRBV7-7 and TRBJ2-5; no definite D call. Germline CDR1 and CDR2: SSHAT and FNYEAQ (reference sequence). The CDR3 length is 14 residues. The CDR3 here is CASSFGLGQETQYF. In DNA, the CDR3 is TGTGCTAGCAGCTTTGGTCTAGGGCAAGAGACCCAGTACTTC.

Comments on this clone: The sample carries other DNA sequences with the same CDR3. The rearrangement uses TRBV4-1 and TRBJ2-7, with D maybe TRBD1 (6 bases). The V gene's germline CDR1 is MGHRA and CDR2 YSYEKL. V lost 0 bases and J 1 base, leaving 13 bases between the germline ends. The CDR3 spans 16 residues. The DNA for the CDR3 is TGCGCCAGCAGCCAAGATCACCCAGGGGATTCCTACGAGCAGTACTTC. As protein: CASSQDHPGDSYEQYF.

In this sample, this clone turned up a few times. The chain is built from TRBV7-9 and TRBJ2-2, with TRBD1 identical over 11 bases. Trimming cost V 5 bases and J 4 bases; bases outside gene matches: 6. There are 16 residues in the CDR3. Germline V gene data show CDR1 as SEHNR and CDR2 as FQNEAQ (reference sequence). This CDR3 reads CASSTGTGGSTGELFF. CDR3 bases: TGTGCCAGCAGCACCGGGACAGGGGGTTCCACCGGGGAGCTGTTTTTT.

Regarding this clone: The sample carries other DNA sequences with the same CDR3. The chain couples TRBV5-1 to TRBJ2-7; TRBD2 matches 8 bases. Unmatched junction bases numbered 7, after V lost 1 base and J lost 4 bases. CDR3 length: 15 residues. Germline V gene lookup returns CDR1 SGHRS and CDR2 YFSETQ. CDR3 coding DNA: TGCGCCAGCAGCTTGACGGCGGGCGGGGGGTACGAGCAGTACTTC. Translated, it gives CASSLTAGGGYEQYF.

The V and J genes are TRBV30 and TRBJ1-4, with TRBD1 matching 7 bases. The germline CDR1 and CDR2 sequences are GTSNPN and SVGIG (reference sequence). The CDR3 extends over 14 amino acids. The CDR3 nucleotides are TGTGCTTGCGACAGGGATTCGACTAATGAAAAACTGTTTTTT. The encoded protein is CACDRDSTNEKLFF.

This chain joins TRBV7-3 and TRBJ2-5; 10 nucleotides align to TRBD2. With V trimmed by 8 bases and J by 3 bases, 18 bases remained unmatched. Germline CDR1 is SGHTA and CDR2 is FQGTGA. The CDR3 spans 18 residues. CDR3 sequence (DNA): TGTGCCAGCGGTTGCTCGGCTAGCGGGGGATCGGGTGAAGAGACCCAGTACTTC. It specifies CASGCSASGGSGEETQYF. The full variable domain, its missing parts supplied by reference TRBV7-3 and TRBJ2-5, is GAGVSQTPSNKVTEKGKYVELRCDPISGHTALYWYRQSLGQGPEFLIYFQGTGAADDSGLPNDRFFAVRPEGSVSTLKIQRTERGDSAVYLCASGCSASGGSGEETQYFGPGTRLLVL.

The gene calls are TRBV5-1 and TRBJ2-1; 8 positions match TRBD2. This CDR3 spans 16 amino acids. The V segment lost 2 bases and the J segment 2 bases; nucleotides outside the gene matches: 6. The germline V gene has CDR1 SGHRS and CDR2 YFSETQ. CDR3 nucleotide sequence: TGCGCCAGCAGCTTAGGGCTAGCGGGTACCTACAATGAGCAGTTCTTC. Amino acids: CASSLGLAGTYNEQFF. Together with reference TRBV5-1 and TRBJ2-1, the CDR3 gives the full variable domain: KAGVTQTPRYLIKTRGQQVTLSCSPISGHRSVSWYQQTPGQGLQFLFEYFSETQRNKGNFPGRFSGRQFSNSRSEMNVSTLELGDSALYLCASSLGLAGTYNEQFFGPGTRLTVL.

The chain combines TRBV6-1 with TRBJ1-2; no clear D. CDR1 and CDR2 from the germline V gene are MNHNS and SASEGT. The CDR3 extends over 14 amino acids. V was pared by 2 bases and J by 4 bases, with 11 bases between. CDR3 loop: CASSESQALYGYTF. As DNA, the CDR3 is TGTGCCAGCAGTGAATCGCAAGCACTCTATGGCTACACCTTC.

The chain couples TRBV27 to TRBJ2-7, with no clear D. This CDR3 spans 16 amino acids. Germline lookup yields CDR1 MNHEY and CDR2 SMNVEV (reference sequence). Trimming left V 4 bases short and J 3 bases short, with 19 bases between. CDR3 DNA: TGTGCCAGCAGTTCTATTACCTTCGACACAAACTACGAGCAGTACTTC. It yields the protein CASSSITFDTNYEQYF.

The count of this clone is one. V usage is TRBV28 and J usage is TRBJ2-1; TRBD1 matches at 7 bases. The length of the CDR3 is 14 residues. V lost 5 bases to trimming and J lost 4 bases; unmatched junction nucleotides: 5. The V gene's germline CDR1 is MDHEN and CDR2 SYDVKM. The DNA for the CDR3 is TGTGCCAGCAGTCAAGACAGGGTGTACAATGAGCAGTTCTTC. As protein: CASSQDRVYNEQFF. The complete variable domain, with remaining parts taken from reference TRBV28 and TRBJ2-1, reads DVKVTQSSRYLVKRTGEKVFLECVQDMDHENMFWYRQDPGLGLRLIYFSYDVKMKEKGDIPEGYSVSREKKERFSLILESASTNQTSMYLCASSQDRVYNEQFFGPGTRLTVL.

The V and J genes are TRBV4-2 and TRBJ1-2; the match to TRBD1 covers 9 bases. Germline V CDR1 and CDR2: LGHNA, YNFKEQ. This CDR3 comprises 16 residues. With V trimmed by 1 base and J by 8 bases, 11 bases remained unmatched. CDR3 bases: TGTGCCAGCAGCCAAGGCCGCGGGACAGGGCGATTGGGCTACACCTTC. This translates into CASSQGRGTGRLGYTF.